The 18 T cell receptor beta chains below all came from one sample that was sequenced in a study of T-cell memory formation after mild COVID-19. TCRdb re-called the 5' RACE reads with MiXCR, one entry per CDR3 protein. The repertoire holds 14,000 to 15,000 distinct CDR3 sequences, with around a fifth as singletons. The specimen sequenced was PBMCs or a T cell subset sorted from them (not recorded which). These receptor sequences come from a man younger than 30 who had mild COVID-19 (a few samples of this study predate the infection). Cell type and time point are not known.

This chain uses TRBV12-3 or TRBV12-4 with TRBJ1-1, with 7 bases that match TRBD1. With 4 bases clipped from V and 3 bases from J, the junction kept 5 bases outside the gene matches. This CDR3 region has 14 residues. This CDR3 reads CASSSQGVDTEAFF. As DNA, the CDR3 is TGTGCCAGCAGTTCTCAGGGGGTTGACACTGAAGCTTTCTTT.

Many counts were recorded for this clonotype. V usage is TRBV7-2 and J usage is TRBJ2-4; possible D gene TRBD1, 6 bases. V was clipped by 5 bases and J by 0 bases, with 11 bases between them. Germline CDR1 reads SGHTA; CDR2 reads FQGNSA. This CDR3 contains 15 residues. In DNA, the CDR3 is TGTGCCAGCAGCCACAGGGCGGAAGCCAAAAACATTCAGTACTTC. It translates to CASSHRAEAKNIQYF. Together with reference TRBV7-2 and TRBJ2-4, the CDR3 gives the full variable domain: GAGVSQSPSNKVTEKGKDVELRCDPISGHTALYWYRQSLGQGLEFLIYFQGNSAPDKSGLPSDRFSAERTGGSVSTLTIQRTQQEDSAVYLCASSHRAEAKNIQYFGAGTRLSVL.

There are many counts of this clonotype. The chain employs TRBV15 and TRBJ1-1; no definite D call. The CDR3 is 14 residues long. V was trimmed by 1 base and J by 5 bases, leaving 11 bases between them. Looked up from germline, CDR1 is LNHNV and CDR2 is YYDKDF (reference sequence). This CDR3 reads CATSRARFGTEAFF. The CDR3 nucleotides are TGTGCCACCAGCAGAGCCCGATTTGGGACTGAAGCTTTCTTT.

This chain links TRBV12-3 or TRBV12-4 with TRBJ2-3; 8 bases match TRBD2. CDR3 size: 15 residues. The junction had 4 bases not matched to a gene; V was cut back by 3 bases and J by 2 bases. The CDR3 DNA is TGTGCCAGCAGTTTGTCACTAGCGGACACAGATACGCAGTATTTT. It is translated as CASSLSLADTDTQYF.

The V and J genes are TRBV15 and TRBJ2-3, with TRBD2 matching over 10 bases. This CDR3 comprises 17 residues. Germline V CDR1 and CDR2: LNHNV, YYDKDF (reference sequence). Trimming at V came to 1 base and at J to 2 bases, leaving 6 bases not matched to a gene. The CDR3 spells CATSRGEGLAATDTQYF. The CDR3, as DNA: TGTGCCACCAGCAGAGGGGAAGGACTAGCGGCCACAGATACGCAGTATTTT.

The J gene is TRBJ1-1, the V gene TRBV27; D unclear. V lost 10 bases to trimming and J lost 4 bases, with 7 bases between them. Germline CDR1 is MNHEY and CDR2 is SMNVEV (reference sequence). CDR3 length: 10 amino acids. Here the CDR3 reads CATTVTEAFF. CDR3 nucleotide sequence: TGTGCCACCACCGTCACTGAAGCTTTCTTT.

This clonotype was seen a few times. This sequence joins TRBV5-5 and TRBJ2-7; perhaps TRBD2 as D (9 bases). The CDR3 totals 18 residues. Germline V gives CDR1 SGHKS, CDR2 YYEKEE (reference sequence). This CDR3 is CASSLGRGPLAGEFSHSV. CDR3 DNA sequence: TGTGCCAGCAGCTTGGGCAGGGGGCCCTTAGCGGGGGAATTCTCCCATTCTGTC.

This clonotype came up a few times. The chain combines TRBV12-3 or TRBV12-4 with TRBJ2-3; no clear D. CDR3 length: 15 residues. V lost 6 bases and J 0 bases, leaving 13 bases between the germline ends. CDR3 nucleotides: TGTGCCAGCAGCCGATCTACTTTTAGCACAGATACGCAGTATTTT. Amino acid sequence: CASSRSTFSTDTQYF.

This clonotype has a handful of counts. The chain has TRBV9 and TRBJ1-4; 8 nucleotides agree with TRBD1. Trimming took 1 base from V and 8 from J; bases not matched to a gene: 10. The CDR3 has 16 amino acids. Germline assignment: CDR1 SGDLS and CDR2 YYNGEE. This chain's CDR3 is CASSVFGQGGFEKLFF. The CDR3 DNA sequence: TGTGCCAGCAGCGTATTCGGACAGGGTGGTTTCGAAAAACTGTTTTTT.

This clonotype was seen at least ten times. The chain recombines TRBV7-3 with TRBJ2-5, with 14 bases that match TRBD2. Trimming cost V 2 bases and J 4 bases; bases outside gene matches: 9. The CDR3 covers 18 residues. The germline V gene encodes CDR1 SGHTA and CDR2 FQGTGA. The DNA of the CDR3 is TGTGCCAGCAGCTTAGGACTAGCGGGGGGTACTCCCTTAGAGACCCAGTACTTC. Translating it yields CASSLGLAGGTPLETQYF.

The chain joins TRBV5-5 to TRBJ2-3, with 9 positions matching TRBD2. The CDR3 contains 16 residues. Unmatched junction bases numbered 9, after V lost 1 base and J lost 6 bases. Per the germline V gene, CDR1 is SGHKS and CDR2 is YYEKEE (reference sequence). CDR3 amino acids: CASSLRLAVLSDTQYF. The CDR3 bases are TGTGCCAGCAGCTTGAGACTAGCGGTGTTGTCTGATACGCAGTATTTT.

This clonotype was seen more than once but under ten times. The chain joins TRBV24-1 to TRBJ2-3; 9 bases are shared with TRBD1. Germline V lookup: CDR1 KGHDR, CDR2 SFDVKD. With V trimmed by 4 bases and J by 6 bases, 7 bases remained unmatched. The CDR3 sequence is 15 residues long. CDR3 loop: CATSDNRGLWDTQYF. The DNA of the CDR3 is TGTGCCACCAGTGACAACAGGGGGCTTTGGGATACGCAGTATTTT.

The genes are TRBV7-9 and TRBJ2-2; D is perhaps TRBD2 (6 bases). The germline CDR1 and CDR2 sequences are SEHNR and FQNEAQ (reference sequence). The V end lost 0 bases, the J end lost 4 bases, and 6 bases lay between the germline ends. The CDR3 runs to 14 residues. For the CDR3, the DNA is TGTGCCAGCAGCTTAGCGGGGGGCACCGGGGAGCTGTTTTTT. This encodes CASSLAGGTGELFF.

There are many counts of this clonotype. This rearrangement joins TRBV7-6 to TRBJ2-2; no clear D gene. The V gene lost 2 bases and the J gene lost 6 bases, with 4 bases spanning the gap. CDR3 length: 12 amino acids. Germline assignment: CDR1 SGHVS and CDR2 FNYEAQ. DNA of the CDR3: TGTGCCAGCAGCTTAAAGGCCGGGGAGCTGTTTTTT. Protein sequence: CASSLKAGELFF.

This clonotype was recorded a few times. V is TRBV5-1 and J is TRBJ2-1; TRBD2 matches at 8 bases. Germline V gene sequence: CDR1 SGHRS, CDR2 YFSETQ. Trimming at V came to 4 bases and at J to 2 bases, leaving 5 bases not matched to a gene. The CDR3 is 15 amino acids. The CDR3 sequence: CASSRSGGAYNEQFF. CDR3 in DNA: TGCGCCAGCAGCCGGAGCGGGGGTGCCTACAATGAGCAGTTCTTC.

This clonotype was seen only a few times. The chain has TRBV10-1 and TRBJ2-3; 7 bases fit TRBD1. Germline CDR1 is WNHNN and CDR2 is SYGVQD (reference sequence). There are 15 residues in the CDR3. V was clipped by 4 bases and J by 6 bases; unmatched bases: 10. CDR3 coding DNA: TGCGCCAGCAGTGTGCTTTCGGGCAGGGGGGATACGCAGTATTTT. Translation: CASSVLSGRGDTQYF.

The chain joins TRBV6-2 or TRBV6-3 to TRBJ2-2; D gene unclear. Germline V gene sequence: CDR1 MNHEY, CDR2 SVGEGT. The CDR3 extends over 14 amino acids. Trimming removed 3 bases from V and 6 bases from J, with 11 bases in between. The CDR3 here is CASSYGTVAGELFF. Here the CDR3 DNA reads TGTGCCAGCAGTTATGGCACAGTCGCCGGGGAGCTGTTTTTT.

The CDR3 DNA reads TGTGCCAGCAGCTTAATCACCGTGGGGGAAGATGAAGCTTTCTTT. The encoded protein is CASSLITVGEDEAFF. The chain carries TRBV7-2 and TRBJ1-1; maybe TRBD1 (5 bases). Germline V gives CDR1 SGHTA, CDR2 FQGNSA. Trimming took 2 bases from V and 7 from J, leaving 17 bases between them. The CDR3 covers 15 residues.